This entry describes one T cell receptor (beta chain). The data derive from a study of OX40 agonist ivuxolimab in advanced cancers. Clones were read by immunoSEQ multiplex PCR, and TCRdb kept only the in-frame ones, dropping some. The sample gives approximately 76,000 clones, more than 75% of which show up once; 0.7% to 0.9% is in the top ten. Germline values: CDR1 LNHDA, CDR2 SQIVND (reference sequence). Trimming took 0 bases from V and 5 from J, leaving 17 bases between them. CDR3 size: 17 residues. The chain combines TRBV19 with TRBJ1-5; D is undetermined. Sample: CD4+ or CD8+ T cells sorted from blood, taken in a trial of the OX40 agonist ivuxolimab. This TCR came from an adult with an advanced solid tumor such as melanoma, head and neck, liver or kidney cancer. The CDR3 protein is CASSIDRSRVGDQPQHF. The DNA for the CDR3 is TGTGCCAGTAGTATAGATCGATCGAGGGTCGGGGATCAGCCCCAGCATTTT.